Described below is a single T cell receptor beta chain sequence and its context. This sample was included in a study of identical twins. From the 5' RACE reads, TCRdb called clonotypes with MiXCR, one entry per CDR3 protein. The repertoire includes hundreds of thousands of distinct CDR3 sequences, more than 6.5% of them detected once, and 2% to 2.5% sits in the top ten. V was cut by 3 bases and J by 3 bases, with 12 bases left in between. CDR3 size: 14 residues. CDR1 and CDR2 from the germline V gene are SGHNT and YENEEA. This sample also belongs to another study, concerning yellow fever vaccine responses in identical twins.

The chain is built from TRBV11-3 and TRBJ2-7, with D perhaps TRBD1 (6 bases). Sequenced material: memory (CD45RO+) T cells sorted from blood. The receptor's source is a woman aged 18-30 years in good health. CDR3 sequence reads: CASSFRTDDYEQYF. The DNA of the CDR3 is TGTGCCAGCAGCTTCCGGACAGACGACTACGAGCAGTACTTC.